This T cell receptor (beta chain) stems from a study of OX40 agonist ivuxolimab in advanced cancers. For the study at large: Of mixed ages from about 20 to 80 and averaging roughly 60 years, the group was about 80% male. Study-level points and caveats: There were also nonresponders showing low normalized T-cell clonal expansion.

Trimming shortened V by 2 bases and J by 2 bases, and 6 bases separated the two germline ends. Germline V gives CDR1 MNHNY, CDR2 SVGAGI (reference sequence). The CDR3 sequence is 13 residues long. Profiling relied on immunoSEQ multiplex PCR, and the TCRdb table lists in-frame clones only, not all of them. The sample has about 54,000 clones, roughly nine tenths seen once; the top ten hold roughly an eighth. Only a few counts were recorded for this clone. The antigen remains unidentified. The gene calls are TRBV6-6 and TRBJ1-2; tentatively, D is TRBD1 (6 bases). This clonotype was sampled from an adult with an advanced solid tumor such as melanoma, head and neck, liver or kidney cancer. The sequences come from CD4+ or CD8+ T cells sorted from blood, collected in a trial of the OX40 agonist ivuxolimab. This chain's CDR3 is CASSYDRNYGYTF. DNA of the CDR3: TGTGCCAGCAGTTACGACAGGAACTATGGCTACACCTTC.